These 20 T cell receptor beta chains originate from one sample sequenced in a study of CXCR3-negative and CXCR3-positive naive CD8 T cells. All TRB cDNA libraries came from 5' RACE performed with UMI labels. From the 5' RACE reads, TCRdb lists one entry per CDR3 protein and no DNA. Its clone listing holds 110,000 or so distinct CDR3 sequences. These receptors lack a known antigen. Study findings and constraints: Naive cells that were CXCR3-positive had more hydrophobic TRB CDR3s (compared with CXCR3-negative naive cells).

Specimen: naive CXCR3+ CD8+ T cells from blood. Sample subset: CD45RO-CCR7+CD27+CD95- naive CD8+ T cells expressing CXCR3 (TNR3+). The receptors shown here come from a human donor in good health. Some clones in this sample may be carry-over from other donors' samples.

CDR3 amino acids: CASNSGTRGIHEQYF. The chain uses TRBV5-6 and TRBJ2-7; the D gene TCRdb calls, TRBD1, cannot be checked with no DNA. This CDR3 comprises 15 residues. Looked up from germline, CDR1 is SGHDT and CDR2 is YYEEEE.

The CDR3: CATSRTSPYGYTF. The chain employs TRBV15 and TRBJ1-2. The germline CDR1 and CDR2 sequences are LNHNV and YYDKDF (reference sequence). CDR3 length: 13 amino acids. Full variable domain (missing parts from reference TRBV15 and TRBJ1-2): DAMVIQNPRYQVTQFGKPVTLSCSQTLNHNVMYWYQQKSSQAPKLLFHYYDKDFNNEADTPDNFQSRRPNTSFCFLDIRSPGLGDTAMYLCATSRTSPYGYTFGSGTRLTVV.

J is TRBJ2-7 and V is TRBV28; lacking DNA, the TRBD1 call made by TCRdb goes unchecked. The CDR3 consists of 18 residues. Germline-derived CDR1 and CDR2 are MDHEN and SYDVKM. The CDR3 protein is CASSLELPGTVITYEQYF.

The V call is TRBV12-3 or TRBV12-4, the J call TRBJ2-5; the TCRdb D gene call, TRBD1, has no DNA to confirm it. The CDR3 extends over 14 amino acids. CDR3 loop: CASRPPTAQETQYF.

The genes are TRBV7-8 and TRBJ2-7. The CDR3 sequence is 12 residues long. Per germline, CDR1 SGHVS and CDR2 FQNEAQ. CDR3 sequence: CASSLGTAEQYF.

The chain employs TRBV20-1 and TRBJ2-5; TCRdb's D call, TRBD1, is unchecked because there is no DNA. The CDR3 extends over 17 amino acids. The germline V gene has CDR1 DFQATT and CDR2 SNEGSKA (reference sequence). The CDR3 sequence is CSASRDSPAAPRETQYF.

The rearrangement uses TRBV9 and TRBJ2-1. CDR3 length: 13 amino acids. CDR1 and CDR2 from the germline V gene are SGDLS and YYNGEE. The CDR3 loop is CASSVQKGNEQFF.

This rearrangement joins TRBV11-3 to TRBJ1-1; TCRdb lists TRBD1, though no DNA is available to test this call. The CDR3 is 15 residues long. Germline CDR1 SGHNT, CDR2 YENEEA. This CDR3 is CASSLARDRNTEAFF.

This chain joins TRBV20-1 and TRBJ1-1; without DNA, the TCRdb call of TRBD1 cannot be checked. Per the germline V gene, CDR1 is DFQATT and CDR2 is SNEGSKA (reference sequence). The CDR3 is 15 amino acids. This CDR3 is CSASSMGELYTEAFF.

The gene calls are TRBV27 and TRBJ2-4; checking the TCRdb D call of TRBD2 is not possible without DNA. Germline assignment: CDR1 MNHEY and CDR2 SMNVEV (reference sequence). CDR3 length: 19 residues. CDR3: CASSSRLAGARLAKNIQYF.

The V gene is TRBV5-1, the J gene TRBJ1-5. CDR1 is SGHRS and CDR2 is YFSETQ in the germline V gene. The CDR3 is made up of 16 amino acids. The CDR3 here is CASSPDWTVPGQPQHF.

The chain carries TRBV12-3 or TRBV12-4 and TRBJ2-7; TCRdb lists TRBD2, though no DNA is available to test this call. The CDR3 sequence is 14 residues long. CDR3 loop: CASNPGTSYDEQYF.

This chain uses TRBV23-1 with TRBJ1-5; the TCRdb D gene call, TRBD1, has no DNA to confirm it. TRBV23-1 is recorded as an ORF, its role being uncertain. The CDR3 spans 18 residues. The chain's CDR3 is CASSQSDSRKNSNQPQHF.

The chain combines TRBV7-9 with TRBJ2-7; TCRdb proposes TRBD1, but this gene call is untestable without DNA. This CDR3 spans 15 amino acids. CDR1 is SEHNR and CDR2 is FQNEAQ in the germline V gene (reference sequence). The CDR3 spells CASSLPGAAAYEQYF.

The V and J genes are TRBV7-2 and TRBJ1-2; TCRdb selects TRBD1, and the lack of DNA leaves this call unchecked. Germline assignment: CDR1 SGHTA and CDR2 FQGNSA. CDR3 length: 16 amino acids. Here the CDR3 reads CASSPTGGGTNYGYTF.

V usage is TRBV28 and J usage is TRBJ2-7. Germline CDR1 MDHEN, CDR2 SYDVKM. The CDR3 spans 13 residues. This CDR3 reads CASSFQASYEQYF.

The chain links TRBV29-1 to TRBJ2-1; TCRdb indicates TRBD1, and absent DNA this call remains unverified. The V gene's germline CDR1 is SQVTM and CDR2 ANQGSEA. The CDR3 spans 15 residues. CDR3 amino acids: CSVGTGEASYNEQFF.

This rearrangement joins TRBV19 to TRBJ1-5; lacking DNA, the TRBD1 call made by TCRdb goes unchecked. The CDR3 covers 16 residues. Looked up from germline, CDR1 is LNHDA and CDR2 is SQIVND (reference sequence). Here the CDR3 reads CASIDRDRGSNQPQHF.

The V gene is TRBV10-3, the J gene TRBJ2-7; as DNA is missing, the TRBD1 call by TCRdb cannot be tested. CDR3 length: 12 amino acids. Germline CDR1 and CDR2: ENHRY and SYGVKD. The CDR3 reads CAMGDSPYEQYF.

This chain connects TRBV12-3 or TRBV12-4 to TRBJ2-7. The CDR3 is 13 amino acids. The CDR3 sequence: CASSLFNLYEQYF.